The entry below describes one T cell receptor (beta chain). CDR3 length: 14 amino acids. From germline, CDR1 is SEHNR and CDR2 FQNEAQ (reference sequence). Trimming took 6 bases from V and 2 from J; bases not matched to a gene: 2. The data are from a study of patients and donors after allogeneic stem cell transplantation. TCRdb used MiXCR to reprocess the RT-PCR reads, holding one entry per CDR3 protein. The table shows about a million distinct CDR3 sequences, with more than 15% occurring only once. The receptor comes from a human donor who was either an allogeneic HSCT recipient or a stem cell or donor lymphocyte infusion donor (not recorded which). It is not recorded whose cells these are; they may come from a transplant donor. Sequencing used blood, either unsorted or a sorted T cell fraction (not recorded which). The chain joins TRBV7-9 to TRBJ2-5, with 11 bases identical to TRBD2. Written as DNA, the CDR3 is TGTGCCAGCAGACCTAGCGGGGGGCAAGAGACCCAGTACTTC. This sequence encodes CASRPSGGQETQYF.